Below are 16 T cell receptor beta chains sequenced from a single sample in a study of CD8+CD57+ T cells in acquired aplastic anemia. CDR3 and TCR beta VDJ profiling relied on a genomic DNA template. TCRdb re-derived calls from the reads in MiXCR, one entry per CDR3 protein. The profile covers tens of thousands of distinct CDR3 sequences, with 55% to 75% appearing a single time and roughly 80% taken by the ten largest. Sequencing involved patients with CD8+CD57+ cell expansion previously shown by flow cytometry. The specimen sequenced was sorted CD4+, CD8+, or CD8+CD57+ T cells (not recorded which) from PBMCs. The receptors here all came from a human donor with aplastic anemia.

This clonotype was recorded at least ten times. DNA for the CDR3: TGTGCCAGCAGCGTAGGCGACACGAGCTCCTACAATGAGCAGTTCTTC. Amino acids: CASSVGDTSSYNEQFF. V usage is TRBV9 and J usage is TRBJ2-1, with unresolved D. The germline V gene encodes CDR1 SGDLS and CDR2 YYNGEE. Between the trimmed V and J ends, which lost 0 bases and 0 bases, there was a span of 10 bases. This CDR3 has 16 amino acids.

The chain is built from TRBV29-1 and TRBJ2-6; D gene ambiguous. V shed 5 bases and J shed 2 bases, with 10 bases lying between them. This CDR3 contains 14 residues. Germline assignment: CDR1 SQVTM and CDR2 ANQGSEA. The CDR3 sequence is CSVSGIAGANVLTF. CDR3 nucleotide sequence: TGCAGCGTTTCAGGAATTGCTGGGGCCAACGTCCTGACTTTC.

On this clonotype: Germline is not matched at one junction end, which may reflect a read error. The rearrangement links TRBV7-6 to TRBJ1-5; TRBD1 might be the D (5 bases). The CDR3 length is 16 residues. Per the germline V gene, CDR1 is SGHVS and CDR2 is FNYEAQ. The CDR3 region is CASSLAQGRLRQPQHF. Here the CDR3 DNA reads TGTGCTAGCAGCTTAGCGCAGGGCCGTTTAAGGCAGCCCCAGCATTTT.

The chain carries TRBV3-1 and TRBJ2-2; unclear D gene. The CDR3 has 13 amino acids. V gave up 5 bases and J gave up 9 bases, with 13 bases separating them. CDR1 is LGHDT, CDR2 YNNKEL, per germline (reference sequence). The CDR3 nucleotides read TGTGCCAGCAGCGTAAAAGGTTCCAGGGAGCTGTTTTTT. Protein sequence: CASSVKGSRELFF.

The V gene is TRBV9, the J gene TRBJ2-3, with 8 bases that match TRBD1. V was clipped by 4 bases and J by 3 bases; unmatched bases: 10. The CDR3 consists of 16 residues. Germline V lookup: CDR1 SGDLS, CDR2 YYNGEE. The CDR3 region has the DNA TGTGCCAGCAGCCCTGTGGGACAGGCTTTGACAGATACGCAGTATTTT. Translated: CASSPVGQALTDTQYF.

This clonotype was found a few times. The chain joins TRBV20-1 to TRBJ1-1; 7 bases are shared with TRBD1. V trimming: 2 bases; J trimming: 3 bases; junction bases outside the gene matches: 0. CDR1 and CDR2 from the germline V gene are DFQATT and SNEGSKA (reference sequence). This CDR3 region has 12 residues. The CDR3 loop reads CSARQGDTEAFF. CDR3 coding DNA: TGCAGTGCTAGACAGGGGGACACTGAAGCTTTCTTT.

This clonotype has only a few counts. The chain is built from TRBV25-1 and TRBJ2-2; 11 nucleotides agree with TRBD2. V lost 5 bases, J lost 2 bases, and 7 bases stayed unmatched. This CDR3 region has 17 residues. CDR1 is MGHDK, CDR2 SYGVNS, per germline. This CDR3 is CASSRVAGGSNTGELFF. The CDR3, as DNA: TGTGCCAGCAGTCGTGTAGCGGGAGGGTCTAACACCGGGGAGCTGTTTTTT.

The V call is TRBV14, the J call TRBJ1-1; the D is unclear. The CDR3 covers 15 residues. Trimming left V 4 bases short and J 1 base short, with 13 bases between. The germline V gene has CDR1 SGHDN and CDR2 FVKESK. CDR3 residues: CASSPIGMPNTEAFF. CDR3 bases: TGTGCCAGCAGCCCGATCGGGATGCCGAACACTGAAGCTTTCTTT.

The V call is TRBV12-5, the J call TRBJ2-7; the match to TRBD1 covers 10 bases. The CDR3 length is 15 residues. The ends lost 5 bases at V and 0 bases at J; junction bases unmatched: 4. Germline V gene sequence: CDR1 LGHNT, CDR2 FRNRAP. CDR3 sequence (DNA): TGTGCTAGTGGTCTAGGGACAGGGGTCTCCTACGAGCAGTACTTC. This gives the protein CASGLGTGVSYEQYF.

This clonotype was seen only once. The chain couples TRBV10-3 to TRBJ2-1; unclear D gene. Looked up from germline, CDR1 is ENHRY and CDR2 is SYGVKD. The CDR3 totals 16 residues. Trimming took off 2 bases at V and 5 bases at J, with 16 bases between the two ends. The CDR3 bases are TGTGCCATCAGTGAGAGAATGGACGGCCCAGACAATGAGCAGTTCTTC. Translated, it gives CAISERMDGPDNEQFF.

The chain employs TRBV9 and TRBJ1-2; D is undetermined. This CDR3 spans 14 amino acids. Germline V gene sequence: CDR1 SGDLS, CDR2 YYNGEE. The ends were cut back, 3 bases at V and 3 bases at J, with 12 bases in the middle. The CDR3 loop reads CASSAEEGYYGYTF. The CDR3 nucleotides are TGTGCCAGCAGCGCAGAAGAGGGCTACTATGGCTACACCTTC.

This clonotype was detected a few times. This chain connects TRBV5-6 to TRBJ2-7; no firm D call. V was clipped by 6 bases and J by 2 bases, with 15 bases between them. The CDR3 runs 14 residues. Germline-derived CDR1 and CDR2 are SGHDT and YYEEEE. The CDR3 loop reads CASTTAGLTYEQYF. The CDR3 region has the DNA TGTGCCAGCACCACCGCCGGTCTGACCTACGAGCAGTACTTC.

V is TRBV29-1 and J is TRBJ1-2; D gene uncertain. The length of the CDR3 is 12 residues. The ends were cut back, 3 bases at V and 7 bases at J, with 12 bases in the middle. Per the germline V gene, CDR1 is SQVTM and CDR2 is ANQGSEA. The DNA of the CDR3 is TGCAGCGTTGACGCCTCCCCAGGTGGCTACACCTTC. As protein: CSVDASPGGYTF.

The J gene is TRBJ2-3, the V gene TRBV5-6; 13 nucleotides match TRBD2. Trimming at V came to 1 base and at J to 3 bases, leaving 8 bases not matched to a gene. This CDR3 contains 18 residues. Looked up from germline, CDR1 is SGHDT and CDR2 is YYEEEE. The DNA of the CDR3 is TGTGCCAGCAGCTTGACTAGCGGGGGGGCCACCACGACAGATACGCAGTATTTT. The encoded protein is CASSLTSGGATTTDTQYF.

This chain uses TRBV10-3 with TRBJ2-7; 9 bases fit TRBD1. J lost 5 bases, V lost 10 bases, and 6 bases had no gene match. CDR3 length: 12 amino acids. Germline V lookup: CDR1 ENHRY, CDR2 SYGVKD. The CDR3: CATQGQGNEQYF. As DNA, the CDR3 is TGTGCCACCCAGGGACAGGGCAACGAGCAGTACTTC.

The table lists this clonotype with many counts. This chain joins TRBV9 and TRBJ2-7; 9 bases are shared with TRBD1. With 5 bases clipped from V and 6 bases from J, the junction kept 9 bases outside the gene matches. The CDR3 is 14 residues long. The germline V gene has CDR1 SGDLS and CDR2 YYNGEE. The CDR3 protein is CASRPGQGMGEQYF. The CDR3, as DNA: TGTGCCAGCAGGCCCGGACAGGGGATGGGCGAGCAGTACTTC.